This passage covers 17 T cell receptor beta chains from one sample sequenced in a study of shared clonotypes between healthy human individuals. Measured with immunoSEQ multiplex PCR; TCRdb has only the in-frame clones, and not every one. The sample yields under 1 million clones, roughly 96% seen once. Naive CD8 cells were CD45RO-negative, positively selected for CCR7, excluding terminally differentiated effector memory CD45RA+ cells. The sequenced sample consisted of naive CD8+ T cells sorted from blood. The receptors come from a man aged 25 to 45 in good health.

This clone occurred once. The V and J genes are TRBV5-1 and TRBJ2-7; 11 nucleotides align to TRBD2. From germline, CDR1 is SGHRS and CDR2 YFSETQ. The V and J ends lost 0 bases and 4 bases, in that order; junction bases with no gene match: 6. This CDR3 spans 16 amino acids. The chain's CDR3 is CASSLGLAGRGYEQYF. In nucleotides, the CDR3 is TGCGCCAGCAGCTTGGGACTAGCGGGACGGGGGTACGAGCAGTACTTC. The variable domain in full, with the rest retrieved from reference TRBV5-1 and TRBJ2-7, is KAGVTQTPRYLIKTRGQQVTLSCSPISGHRSVSWYQQTPGQGLQFLFEYFSETQRNKGNFPGRFSGRQFSNSRSEMNVSTLELGDSALYLCASSLGLAGRGYEQYFGPGTRLTVT.

This rearrangement joins TRBV5-1 to TRBJ2-7; 7 nucleotides agree with TRBD2. Germline V gene sequence: CDR1 SGHRS, CDR2 YFSETQ. There are 16 residues in the CDR3. With V trimmed by 3 bases and J by 0 bases, 9 bases remained unmatched. CDR3 sequence: CASSSSWSGDSYEQYF. The CDR3 DNA is TGCGCCAGCAGCTCGTCATGGAGCGGGGACTCCTACGAGCAGTACTTC. The full variable domain, in which reference TRBV5-1 and TRBJ2-7 provide the parts outside the CDR3, is KAGVTQTPRYLIKTRGQQVTLSCSPISGHRSVSWYQQTPGQGLQFLFEYFSETQRNKGNFPGRFSGRQFSNSRSEMNVSTLELGDSALYLCASSSSWSGDSYEQYFGPGTRLTVT.

V and J are TRBV27 and TRBJ2-7, with D perhaps TRBD1 (6 bases). The CDR3 runs 14 residues. Germline V gene lookup returns CDR1 MNHEY and CDR2 SMNVEV (reference sequence). The germline V and J ends were trimmed by 5 bases and 5 bases, with 16 bases remaining between them. This CDR3 reads CASSQNRVRHEQYF. As DNA, the CDR3 is TGTGCCAGCAGTCAAAACAGGGTTAGGCACGAGCAGTACTTC.

The chain combines TRBV5-1 with TRBJ2-6; D unresolved. CDR3 length: 13 residues. Between the trimmed V and J ends, which lost 4 bases and 4 bases, there was a span of 6 bases. The germline CDR1 and CDR2 sequences are SGHRS and YFSETQ. The CDR3 reads CASSPPGANVLTF. In DNA, the CDR3 is TGCGCCAGCAGCCCGCCGGGGGCCAACGTCCTGACTTTC.

The chain couples TRBV27 to TRBJ2-1; D remains unclear. Germline loops: CDR1 MNHEY, CDR2 SMNVEV (reference sequence). The CDR3 consists of 13 residues. The V and J ends lost 2 bases and 9 bases respectively, with 11 bases between them. The CDR3 spells CASSLRFIGEQFF. CDR3 in DNA: TGTGCCAGCAGTTTAAGGTTTATCGGTGAGCAGTTCTTC.

This chain joins TRBV11-2 and TRBJ2-7; 7 positions agree with TRBD1. The V gene end was trimmed by 5 bases and the J gene end by 3 bases; junction bases not matched to a gene: 7. Germline assignment: CDR1 SGHAT and CDR2 FQNNGV. This CDR3 is built from 14 residues. The CDR3 DNA is TGTGCCAGCAGCCAACCGGACAGGTTCTACGAGCAGTACTTC. It translates to CASSQPDRFYEQYF. Full variable domain (remainder filled in from reference TRBV11-2 and TRBJ2-7): EAGVAQSPRYKIIEKRQSVAFWCNPISGHATLYWYQQILGQGPKLLIQFQNNGVVDDSQLPKDRFSAERLKGVDSTLKIQPAKLEDSAVYLCASSQPDRFYEQYFGPGTRLTVT.

The rearrangement uses TRBV27 and TRBJ1-5, with a tentative D call TRBD1 (5 bases). There are 15 residues in the CDR3. The germline V and J ends were trimmed by 5 bases and 2 bases, with 13 bases remaining between them. CDR1 and CDR2 from the germline V gene are MNHEY and SMNVEV (reference sequence). Written as DNA, the CDR3 is TGTGCCAGCAGTCCTGGGACCCGGGGCAATCAGCCCCAGCATTTT. Protein sequence: CASSPGTRGNQPQHF.

The V and J genes are TRBV23-1 and TRBJ2-7; D is uncertain. TRBV23-1 is an ORF; its function is uncertain. The CDR3 is 14 amino acids. V dropped 8 bases and J dropped 2 bases, with 16 bases sitting between them. The CDR3 DNA follows: TGCGCCAGCGTACATGGGTTCATGACCTACGAGCAGTACTTC. Amino acid sequence: CASVHGFMTYEQYF.

The V and J genes are TRBV19 and TRBJ2-7, with D perhaps matching TRBD2 (6 bases). This CDR3 has 14 amino acids. Between the trimmed V and J ends, which lost 1 base and 2 bases, there was a span of 9 bases. CDR1 is LNHDA, CDR2 SQIVND, per germline (reference sequence). CDR3 in DNA: TGTGCCAGTAGTATAGTGGAGGGACCCTACGAGCAGTACTTC. Its protein product is CASSIVEGPYEQYF.

The rearrangement joins TRBV28 to TRBJ2-5; 9 nucleotides match TRBD1. The V gene's germline CDR1 is MDHEN and CDR2 SYDVKM. V trimming: 6 bases; J trimming: 0 bases; junction bases outside the gene matches: 8. This CDR3 spans 16 amino acids. The CDR3 region has the DNA TGTGCCAGCAGGGGGACAGGGTCCGAGTACCAAGAGACCCAGTACTTC. Its protein product is CASRGTGSEYQETQYF.

J is TRBJ1-5 and V is TRBV14; TRBD1 matches at 8 bases. This CDR3 has 16 amino acids. CDR1 SGHDN and CDR2 FVKESK come from the germline V gene. V lost 1 base and J lost 4; bases outside the gene matches: 6. CDR3 bases: TGTGCCAGCAGCCAAGCCCCGGACAGGGCGAATCAGCCCCAGCATTTT. Translated, it gives CASSQAPDRANQPQHF.

The chain employs TRBV5-4 and TRBJ1-6; D gene ambiguous. Germline V gives CDR1 SGHNT, CDR2 YYREEE (reference sequence). Trimming took 6 bases from V and 8 from J, leaving 15 bases between them. There are 14 residues in the CDR3. CDR3 amino acids: CASKPGFSDSPLHF. In nucleotides, the CDR3 is TGTGCCAGCAAACCGGGGTTTTCAGATTCACCCCTCCACTTT.

V gene TRBV11-2 combines with J gene TRBJ1-1; 12 bases match TRBD1. The germline gives CDR1 SGHAT, CDR2 FQNNGV. The V gene end was trimmed by 3 bases and the J gene end by 4 bases; junction bases not matched to a gene: 9. This CDR3 contains 17 residues. CDR3 sequence (DNA): TGTGCCAGCAGCTTGTTAGGGACAGGGGGCGAAGGCACTGAAGCTTTCTTT. This codes for CASSLLGTGGEGTEAFF.

The chain joins TRBV11-2 to TRBJ2-3; D may be TRBD2 (6 bases). With 3 bases removed from V and 2 bases from J, the gap between germline ends came to 15 bases. The CDR3 sequence is 16 residues long. Germline-derived CDR1 and CDR2 are SGHAT and FQNNGV. CDR3 residues: CASSLEFSGFTDTQYF. The CDR3 DNA sequence: TGTGCCAGCAGCTTGGAATTTAGCGGTTTCACAGATACGCAGTATTTT.

The sample holds one count of this clone. The chain uses TRBV5-4 and TRBJ2-3; D uncertain. Germline V gene data show CDR1 as SGHNT and CDR2 as YYREEE (reference sequence). The CDR3 length is 13 residues. Trimming left V 4 bases short and J 6 bases short, with 12 bases between. CDR3 in amino acids: CASSGRVSDTQYF. CDR3 coding DNA: TGTGCCAGCAGCGGCCGGGTATCGGATACGCAGTATTTT.

The rearrangement links TRBV27 to TRBJ1-4; 10 positions match TRBD1. The J segment lost 6 bases and the V segment lost 4 bases, leaving 2 bases of the junction unmatched. Germline values: CDR1 MNHEY, CDR2 SMNVEV (reference sequence). This CDR3 comprises 14 residues. CDR3 amino acids: CASSSGTGDEKLFF. The CDR3 DNA reads as TGTGCCAGCAGTTCCGGGACAGGGGATGAAAAACTGTTTTTT.

This CDR3 reads CASSFAPWSQPQHF. CDR3 bases: TGTGCCAGCAGTTTTGCCCCTTGGTCGCAGCCCCAGCATTTT. The chain couples TRBV27 to TRBJ1-5; D ambiguous. CDR1 and CDR2 (germline): MNHEY, SMNVEV (reference sequence). Trimming removed 3 bases from V and 7 bases from J, with 13 bases in between. The CDR3 extends over 14 amino acids.